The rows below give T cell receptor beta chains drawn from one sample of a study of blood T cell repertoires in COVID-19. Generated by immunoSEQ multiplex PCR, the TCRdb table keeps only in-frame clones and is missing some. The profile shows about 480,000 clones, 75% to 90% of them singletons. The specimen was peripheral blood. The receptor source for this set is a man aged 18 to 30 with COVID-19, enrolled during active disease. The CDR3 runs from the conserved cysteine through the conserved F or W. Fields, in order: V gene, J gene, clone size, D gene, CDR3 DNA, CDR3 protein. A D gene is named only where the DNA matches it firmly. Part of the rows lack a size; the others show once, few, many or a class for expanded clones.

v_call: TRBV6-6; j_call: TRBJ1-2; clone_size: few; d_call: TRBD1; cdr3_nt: TGTGCCAGCAGTCGACAGGGGGCATCCAAACTACACTATGGCTACACCTTC; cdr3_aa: CASSRQGASKLHYGYTF
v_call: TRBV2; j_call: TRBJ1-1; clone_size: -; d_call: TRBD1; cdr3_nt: TGTGCCAGCAAGTTAACAGGGGCGAACACTGAAGCTTTCTTT; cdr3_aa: CASKLTGANTEAFF
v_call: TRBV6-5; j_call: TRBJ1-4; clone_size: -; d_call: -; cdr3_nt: TGTGCCAGCAGCAGGGATAGGGCTAATGAAAAACTGTTTTTT; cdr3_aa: CASSRDRANEKLFF
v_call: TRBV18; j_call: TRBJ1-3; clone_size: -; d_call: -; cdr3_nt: TGTGCCAGCTCACCACCCGCAGGGCCTACCTCTGGAAACACCATATATTTT; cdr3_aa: CASSPPAGPTSGNTIYF
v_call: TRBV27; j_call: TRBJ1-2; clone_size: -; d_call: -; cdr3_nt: TGTGCCAGCAGTTCATCTCGGGGAGAACAGATCTATGGCTACACCTTC; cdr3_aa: CASSSSRGEQIYGYTF
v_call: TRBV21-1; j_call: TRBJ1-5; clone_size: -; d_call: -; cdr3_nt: TGTGCCAGCAGCGACAGCTTATATCAGCCCCAGCATTTT; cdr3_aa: CASSDSLYQPQHF
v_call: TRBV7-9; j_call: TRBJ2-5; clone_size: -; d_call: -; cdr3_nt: TGTGCCAGCAGCTTAGATCCTTATAGCCTTCGAGAGACCCAGTACTTC; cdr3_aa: CASSLDPYSLRETQYF
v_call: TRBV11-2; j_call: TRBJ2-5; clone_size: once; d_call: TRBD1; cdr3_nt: TGTGCCAGCGTACCCGGGACAGGGGTAGAGACCCAGTACTTC; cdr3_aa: CASVPGTGVETQYF
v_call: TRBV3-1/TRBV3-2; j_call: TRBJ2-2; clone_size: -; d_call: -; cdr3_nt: TGTGCCAGCAGCCGCAGGGGGAACACCGGGGAGCTGTTTTTT; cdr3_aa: CASSRRGNTGELFF
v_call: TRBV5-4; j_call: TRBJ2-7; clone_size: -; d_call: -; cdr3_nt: TGTGCCAGCAGCCAATCCGGCGGGTCGTCCTACGAGCAGTACTTC; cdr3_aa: CASSQSGGSSYEQYF
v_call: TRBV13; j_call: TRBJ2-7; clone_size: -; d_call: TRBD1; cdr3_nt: TGTGCCAGCAGCTCCCGGGACAGCTTTTACTACGAGCAGTACTTC; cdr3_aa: CASSSRDSFYYEQYF
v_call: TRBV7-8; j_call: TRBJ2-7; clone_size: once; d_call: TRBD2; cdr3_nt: TGTGCCAGCAGCTTAATTAGGCGGGGGGAAGAGCAGTACTTC; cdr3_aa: CASSLIRRGEEQYF
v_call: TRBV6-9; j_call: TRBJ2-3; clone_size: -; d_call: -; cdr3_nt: TGTGCCAGCAGTTATCTCCTGAGGAGCTCGGGCACAGATACGCAGTATTTT; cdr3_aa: CASSYLLRSSGTDTQYF
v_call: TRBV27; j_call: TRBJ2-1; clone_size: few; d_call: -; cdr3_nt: TGTGCCAGCAGTCCAACGCGGGAATCCTCTACCAATGAGCAGTTCTTC; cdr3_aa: CASSPTRESSTNEQFF
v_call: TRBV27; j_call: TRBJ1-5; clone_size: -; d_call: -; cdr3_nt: TGTGCCAGCAGTTTAGGCAGTTCCAATCAGCCCCAGCATTTT; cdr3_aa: CASSLGSSNQPQHF
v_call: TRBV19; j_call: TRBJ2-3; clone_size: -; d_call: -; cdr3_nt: TGTGCCAGTGGAGAATGGGAGACAGATACGCAGTATTTT; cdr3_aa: CASGEWETDTQYF
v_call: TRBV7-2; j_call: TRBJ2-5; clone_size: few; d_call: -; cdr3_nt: TGTGCCAGCAGCTTAGCGGGAGCGGGCCGGGGGGAGACCCAGTACTTC; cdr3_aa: CASSLAGAGRGETQYF
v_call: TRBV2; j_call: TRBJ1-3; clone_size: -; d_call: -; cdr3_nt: TGTGCCAGCAATCGGGGGGAGGCTGGAAACACCATATATTTT; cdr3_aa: CASNRGEAGNTIYF
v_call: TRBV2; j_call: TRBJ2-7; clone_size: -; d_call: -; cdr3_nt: TGTGCCAGCAGTCCTGAGCACTACGAGCAGTACTTC; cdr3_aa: CASSPEHYEQYF
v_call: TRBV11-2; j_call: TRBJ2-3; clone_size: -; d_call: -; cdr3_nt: TGTGCCAGCAGCTTTAGACAGCAGGGTAACACAGATACGCAGTATTTT; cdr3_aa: CASSFRQQGNTDTQYF
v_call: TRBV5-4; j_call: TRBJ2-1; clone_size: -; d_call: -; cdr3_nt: TGTGCCAGCAGCTTGGCTAGCGAAGCCTACAATGAGCAGTTCTTC; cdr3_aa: CASSLASEAYNEQFF
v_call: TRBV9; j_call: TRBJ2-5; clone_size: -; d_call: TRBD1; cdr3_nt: TGTGCCAGCAGCACTCGGACAGGGAGGGAGACCCAGTACTTC; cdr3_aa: CASSTRTGRETQYF
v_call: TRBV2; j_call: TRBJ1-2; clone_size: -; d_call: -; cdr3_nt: TGTGCCAGCACCTTCGCGCAGGGTGGCTATGGCTACACCTTC; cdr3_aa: CASTFAQGGYGYTF
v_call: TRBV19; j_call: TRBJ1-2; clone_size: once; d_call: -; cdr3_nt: TGTGCCAGTAGTATGGGCAGGGAGGGTGGCTACACCTTC; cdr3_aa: CASSMGREGGYTF
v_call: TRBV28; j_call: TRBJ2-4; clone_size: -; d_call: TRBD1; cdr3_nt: TGTGCCAGCAGTCGACCGGGACAGGGTTCTGGCATTCAGTACTTC; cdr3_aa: CASSRPGQGSGIQYF
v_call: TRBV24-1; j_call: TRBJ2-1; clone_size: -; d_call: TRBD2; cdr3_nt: TGTGCCACCAGTGATTCCCCCCAGGGACTAGGGTCTCTCTACAATGAGCAGTTCTTC; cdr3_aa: CATSDSPQGLGSLYNEQFF
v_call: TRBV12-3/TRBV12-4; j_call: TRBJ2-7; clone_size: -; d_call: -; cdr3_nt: TGTGCCAGCAGTTTTGGGGGCAGGGAGCAGTACTTC; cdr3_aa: CASSFGGREQYF
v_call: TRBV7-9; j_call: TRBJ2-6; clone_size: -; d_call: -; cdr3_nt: TGTGCCAGCAGCTTCCGCCTCTTTGGGCCGGGGGCCAACGTCCTGACTTTC; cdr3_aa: CASSFRLFGPGANVLTF
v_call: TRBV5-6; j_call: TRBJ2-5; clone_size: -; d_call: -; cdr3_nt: TGTGCCAGCAGCTTCGACAGCCAAGAGACCCAGTACTTC; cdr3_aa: CASSFDSQETQYF
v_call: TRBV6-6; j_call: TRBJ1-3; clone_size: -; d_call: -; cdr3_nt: TGTGCCAGCAGTTACTCAGCCAGATCGGGTGGAAACACCATATATTTT; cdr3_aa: CASSYSARSGGNTIYF
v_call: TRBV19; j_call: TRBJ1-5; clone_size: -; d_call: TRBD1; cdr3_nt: TGTGCCACTACAAACCCGGGACAGGGGATAAATCAGCCCCAGCATTTT; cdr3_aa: CATTNPGQGINQPQHF
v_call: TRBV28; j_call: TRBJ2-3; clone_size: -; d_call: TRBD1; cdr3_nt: TGTGCCAGCAGTTTAAGGGACAGTGTCTTGCGGGTAGATACGCAGTATTTT; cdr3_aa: CASSLRDSVLRVDTQYF
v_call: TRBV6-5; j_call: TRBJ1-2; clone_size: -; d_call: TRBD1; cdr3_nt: TGTGCCAGCAGCCGCTATGGGACAGTCCCCCTTGGCTACACCTTC; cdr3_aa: CASSRYGTVPLGYTF
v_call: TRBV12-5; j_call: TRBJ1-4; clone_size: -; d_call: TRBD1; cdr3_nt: TGTGCTAGTGGTTTGGTATTGGGACAGGGCTCTGAAAAACTGTTTTTT; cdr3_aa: CASGLVLGQGSEKLFF
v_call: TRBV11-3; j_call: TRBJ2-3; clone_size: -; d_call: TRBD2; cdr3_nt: TGTGCCAGCAGCGAGAGGACTAGCGCTACGCAGTATTTT; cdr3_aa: CASSERTSATQYF
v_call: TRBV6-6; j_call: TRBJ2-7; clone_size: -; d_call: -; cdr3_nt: TGTGCCAGCAGTTACTCACAGGGTAGCCACGAGCAGTACTTC; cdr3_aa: CASSYSQGSHEQYF
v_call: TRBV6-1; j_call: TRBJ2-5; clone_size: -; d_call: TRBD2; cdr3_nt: TGTGCCAGCAGTGAAGCCGGGAGGGGAGAGACCCAGTACTTC; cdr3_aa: CASSEAGRGETQYF
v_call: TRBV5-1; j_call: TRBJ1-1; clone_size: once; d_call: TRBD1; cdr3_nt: TGCGCCAGCAGCTTGGCAGGGGACAGTACTGAAGCTTTCTTT; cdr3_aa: CASSLAGDSTEAFF
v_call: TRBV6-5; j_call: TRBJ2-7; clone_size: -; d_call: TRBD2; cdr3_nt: TGTGCCAGCACCCGACTAGCGGAATTGGGCGAGCAGTACTTC; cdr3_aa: CASTRLAELGEQYF
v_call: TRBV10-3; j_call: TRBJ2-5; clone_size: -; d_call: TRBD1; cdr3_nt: TGTGCCATCAGTCTACGAGGGGGCGAGACCCAGTACTTC; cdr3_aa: CAISLRGGETQYF
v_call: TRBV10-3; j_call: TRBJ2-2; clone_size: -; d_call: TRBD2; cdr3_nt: TGTGCCACTAGGGAGGTAGCGGGAGGAATGAACACCGGGGAGCTGTTTTTT; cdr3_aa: CATREVAGGMNTGELFF
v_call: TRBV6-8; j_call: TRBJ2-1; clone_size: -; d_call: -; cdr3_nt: TGTGCCAGCAAGGTCAGGGTACCCTACAATGAGCAGTTCTTC; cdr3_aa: CASKVRVPYNEQFF
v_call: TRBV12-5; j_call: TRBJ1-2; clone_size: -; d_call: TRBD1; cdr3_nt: TGTGCTAGTGGTTCTTGGGACAGGTTGGAGTATGGCTACACCTTC; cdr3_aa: CASGSWDRLEYGYTF
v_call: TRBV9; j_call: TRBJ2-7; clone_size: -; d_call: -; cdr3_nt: TGTGCCAGCAGTGCATCAGGGGGGTTCTCCTACGAGCAGTACTTC; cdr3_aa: CASSASGGFSYEQYF
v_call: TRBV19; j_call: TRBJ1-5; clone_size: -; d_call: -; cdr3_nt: TGTGCCAGTAGTATTAATAGGGGAAGCAATCAGCCCCAGCATTTT; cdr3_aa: CASSINRGSNQPQHF
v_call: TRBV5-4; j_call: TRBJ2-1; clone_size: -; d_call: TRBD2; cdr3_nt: TGTGCCAGCAAATCTAGCGGCGCCTACAATGAGCAGTTCTTC; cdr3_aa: CASKSSGAYNEQFF
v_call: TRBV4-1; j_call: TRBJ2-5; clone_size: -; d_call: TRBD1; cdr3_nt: TGCGCCAGCAGCCCCCAGGGCCAGGGGGCGAGGAAGACCCAGTACTTC; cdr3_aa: CASSPQGQGARKTQYF
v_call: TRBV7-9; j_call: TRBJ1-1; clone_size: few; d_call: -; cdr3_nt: TGTGCCAGCAGCTTAGAGAGGGCGGACACTGAAGCTTTCTTT; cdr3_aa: CASSLERADTEAFF
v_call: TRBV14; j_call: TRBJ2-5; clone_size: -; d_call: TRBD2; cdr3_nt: TGTGCCAGCAGCCGGACTAGCGGGGGCCCTCCGTGGGAGACCCAGTACTTC; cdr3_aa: CASSRTSGGPPWETQYF
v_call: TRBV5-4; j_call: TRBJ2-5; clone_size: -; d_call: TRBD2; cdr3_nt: TGTGCCAGCAGCCCAGGACTAGCGGGGGGGGAGACCCAGTACTTC; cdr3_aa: CASSPGLAGGETQYF
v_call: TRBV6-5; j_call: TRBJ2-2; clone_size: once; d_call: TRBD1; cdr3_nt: TGTGCCACGGGACAGAGACACACCGGGGAGCTGTTTTTT; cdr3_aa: CATGQRHTGELFF
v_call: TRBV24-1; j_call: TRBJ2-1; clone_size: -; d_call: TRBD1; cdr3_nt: TGTGCCACCAGTGATTTGCACGGGACAGGGTCCTACAATGAGCAGTTCTTC; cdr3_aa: CATSDLHGTGSYNEQFF
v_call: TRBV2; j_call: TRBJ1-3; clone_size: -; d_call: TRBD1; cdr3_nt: TGTGCCAGCAGTGACCCAGGACAGGGAGAAACTGGAAACACCATATATTTT; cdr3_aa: CASSDPGQGETGNTIYF
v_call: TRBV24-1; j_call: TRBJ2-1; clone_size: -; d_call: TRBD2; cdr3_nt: TGTGCCACCAGTCCGACTAGCGGGGGGGAAAGCTCCTACAATGAGCAGTTCTTC; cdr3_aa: CATSPTSGGESSYNEQFF
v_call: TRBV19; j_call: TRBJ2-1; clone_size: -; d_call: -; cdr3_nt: TGTGCCAGTAGTCTTGGGCGCAGCTCCTACAATGAGCAGTTCTTC; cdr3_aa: CASSLGRSSYNEQFF
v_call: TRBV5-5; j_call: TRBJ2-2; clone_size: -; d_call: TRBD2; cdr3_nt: TGTGCCAGCAGCCGCCTGGCGGGAGTTGCGTCCGGGGAGCTGTTTTTT; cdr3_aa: CASSRLAGVASGELFF
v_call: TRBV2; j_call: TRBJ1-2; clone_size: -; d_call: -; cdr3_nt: TGTGCCAGCAGGAAGGACATGGCATATGGCTACACCTTC; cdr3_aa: CASRKDMAYGYTF